The text below deals with one T cell receptor beta chain. This CDR3 has 11 amino acids. The germline V gene has CDR1 GTSNPN and CDR2 SVGIG (reference sequence). Trimming left V 2 bases short and J 11 bases short, with 12 bases between. This record belongs to a study of T cells after posttransplantation cyclophosphamide. Using immunoSEQ multiplex PCR, the repertoire was profiled, and TCRdb retains in-frame clones only, with some absent. The sample contains about 24,000 clones, around 88% of which appear only once. The sample consisted of PBMCs. The genes are TRBV30 and TRBJ1-1; tentatively, D is TRBD1 (6 bases). The clonotype originates from an older woman with a blood cancer, CMV-positive, and with a related stem cell donor. The CDR3 spells CAWSYTGKAFF. For the CDR3, the DNA is TGTGCCTGGAGTTATACAGGGAAGGCTTTCTTT.